The rows below give T cell receptor beta chains drawn from one sample of a study of persistence of HIV-infected CD4 T cells. The antigens these receptors bind are not known. Measured with immunoSEQ multiplex PCR; TCRdb has only the in-frame clones, and not every one. The table lists some 40,000 clones, just over 90% of them singletons. Material: CD4+ T cells sorted from PBMCs after approximately 19-hour stimulation, obtained from a patient who received antiretroviral therapy. The receptors originated from an adult man with HIV who was CMV-seropositive. Both conserved end residues are part of each CDR3. Fields, in order: V gene, clone size, CDR3 length, D gene, J gene, CDR3 protein, CDR3 DNA. A D gene is named only where the DNA matches it firmly. Expanded clones are given a class, and other clones once, few, many or no size at all.

>TRBV7-3|NA|15|NA|TRBJ2-3
CASSLSRGSTDTQYF
TGTGCCAGCAGCTTAAGTCGGGGGAGCACAGATACGCAGTATTTT
>TRBV5-5|NA|17|TRBD1|TRBJ2-5
CASSRTAGTGLQETQYF
TGTGCCAGCAGCCGAACGGCCGGGACAGGGCTTCAAGAGACCCAGTACTTC
>TRBV7-3|NA|14|NA|TRBJ2-6
CASSLTTGANVLTF
TGTGCCAGCAGCTTAACCACTGGGGCCAACGTCCTGACTTTC
>TRBV6-1|NA|13|TRBD2|TRBJ2-3
CASSQAGTDTQYF
TGTGCCAGCAGTCAAGCGGGAACAGATACGCAGTATTTT
>TRBV18|NA|17|TRBD1|TRBJ2-1
CASSPIGPGQYPNEQFF
TGTGCCAGCTCACCAATTGGCCCGGGACAGTATCCCAATGAGCAGTTCTTC
>TRBV6-5|NA|15|NA|TRBJ2-4
CASSSGDKRWGIQYF
TGTGCCAGCAGTTCCGGGGACAAGAGATGGGGAATTCAGTACTTC
>TRBV7-9|NA|15|NA|TRBJ2-3
CASSYRTGGTDTQYF
TGTGCCAGCAGCTACCGGACCGGGGGCACAGATACGCAGTATTTT
>TRBV7-3|few|17|TRBD2|TRBJ2-1
CASSLMASGGVIDEQFF
TGTGCCAGCAGCTTAATGGCTAGCGGGGGGGTCATTGATGAGCAGTTCTTC
>TRBV7-8|NA|15|NA|TRBJ2-3
CASSLKRDRTDTQYF
TGTGCCAGCAGCCTTAAAAGGGACCGAACAGATACGCAGTATTTT
>TRBV4-1|NA|18|TRBD2|TRBJ2-7
CASSHQGLAGGPPYEQYF
TGCGCCAGCAGCCACCAAGGACTAGCGGGGGGTCCTCCCTACGAGCAGTACTTC
>TRBV12-3/TRBV12-4|NA|12|TRBD1|TRBJ1-2
CASLTGPYGYTF
TGTGCCAGCCTGACAGGGCCCTATGGCTACACCTTC
>TRBV5-1|NA|17|TRBD1|TRBJ2-7
CASQLLSGTGSSYEQYF
TGCGCCAGCCAGCTTCTATCCGGGACAGGGAGCTCCTACGAGCAGTACTTC
>TRBV29-1|NA|16|TRBD2|TRBJ2-3
CSVEPLLAAPTDTQYF
TGCAGCGTTGAGCCCTTACTAGCGGCCCCCACAGATACGCAGTATTTT
>TRBV6-5|NA|14|NA|TRBJ2-3
CASSYSMGGGLQYF
TGTGCCAGCAGTTACTCGATGGGGGGCGGTTTGCAGTATTTT
>TRBV3-1/TRBV3-2|NA|15|NA|TRBJ1-4
CASSPLRGGNEKLFF
TGTGCCAGCAGCCCCCTTCGCGGGGGGAATGAAAAACTGTTTTTT
>TRBV6-4|NA|16|TRBD1|TRBJ2-1
CASSARRGQGPNEQFF
TGTGCCAGCAGTGCACGGAGGGGACAGGGCCCCAATGAGCAGTTCTTC
>TRBV19|NA|14|NA|TRBJ1-5
CASSMRRGDQPQHF
TGTGCCAGTAGTATGCGGAGGGGGGATCAGCCCCAGCATTTT